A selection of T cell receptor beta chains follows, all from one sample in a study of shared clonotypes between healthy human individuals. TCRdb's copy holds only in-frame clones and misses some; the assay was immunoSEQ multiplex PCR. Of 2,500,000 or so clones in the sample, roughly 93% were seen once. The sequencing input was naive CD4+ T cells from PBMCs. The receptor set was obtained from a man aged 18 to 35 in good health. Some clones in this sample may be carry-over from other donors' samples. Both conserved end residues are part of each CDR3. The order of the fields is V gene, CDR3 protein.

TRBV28 CASTSSGGRVEYNEQFF
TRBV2 CASRGQGVFNEKLFF
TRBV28 CASSSASASYNEQFF
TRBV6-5 CASSYGVGYNEQFF
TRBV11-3 CASSLRSGRGETQYF
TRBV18 CASSPIPSGEYEQYF
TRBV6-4 CASRGQGVNEQFF
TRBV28 CASSVTGVEKLFF
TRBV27 CASSSRTNNEKLFF
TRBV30 CAWSLAGADTQYF
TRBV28 CASSEREGRYIQYF
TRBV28 CASSFLSGGPGEQYF
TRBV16 CASSQSKARNTEAFF
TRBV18 CASSPLGGRTEAFF
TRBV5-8 CASTMGTRRDIQYF
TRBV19 CASSIDLSSSQHF
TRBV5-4 CASSLAAGGLNEQFF
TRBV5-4 CASSPSGTEQFF
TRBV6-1 CASSEVESARFTDTQYF
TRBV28 CASSLRAPEEAFF
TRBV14 CASSQGFFSQETQYF
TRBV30 CAWSVNGGTGPEKLFF
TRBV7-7 CASSLGQVETQYF
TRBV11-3 CASSQRTSLGDTQYF
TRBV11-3 CASSPRLAGNSNEQFF
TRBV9 CASSVDGLAGHYEQYF
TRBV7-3 CASSSRLAGGPYNEQFF
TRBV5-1 CASSWDRVNEQFF
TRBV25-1 CASRLAGGSNEQFF
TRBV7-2 CASSPRLWDNEQFF
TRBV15 CATSWGRHEQFF
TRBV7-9 CASRSVGGTDTQYF
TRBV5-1 CASSSRPGQGEQYF
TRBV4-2 CASSQEEDYEQYF
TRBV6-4 CASSEAAGGVYEQYF
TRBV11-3 CASSGLGPSALPDTQYF
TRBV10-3 CAISPGQPVTYEQYF
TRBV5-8 CASSFSGRRQETQYF
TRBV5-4 CASSGRGADEQYF
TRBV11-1 CASSLFARAVNSPLHF